One sample yielded the 4 T cell receptor beta chains listed below, sequenced in a study of blood T cell repertoires in COVID-19. The protocol was immunoSEQ multiplex PCR, while the TCRdb copy is restricted to in-frame clones and leaves out a portion. The sample gives some 250,000 clones, approximately 80% of which show up once; 4% to 4.5% is in the top ten. The sequenced sample was peripheral blood. These receptors all stem from a man aged 60 to 75 with acute or convalescent COVID-19.

The rearrangement links TRBV10-3 to TRBJ1-2; unclear D gene. Per the germline V gene, CDR1 is ENHRY and CDR2 is SYGVKD. This CDR3 region has 16 residues. Trimming shortened V by 2 bases and J by 1 base, and 14 bases separated the two germline ends. The CDR3, as DNA: TGTGCCATCAGTGAGAACCCCGCCCGAGGTAACTATGGCTACACCTTC. It is translated as CAISENPARGNYGYTF.

The chain uses TRBV3-1 (or the pseudogene TRBV3-2) and TRBJ2-5; D is unclear. The V and J ends lost 3 bases and 5 bases respectively, with 4 bases between them. The length of the CDR3 is 11 residues. Germline V lookup: CDR1 LGHDT, CDR2 YNNKEL (reference sequence). The CDR3 protein is CASSHMETQYF. In DNA, the CDR3 is TGTGCCAGCAGCCATATGGAGACCCAGTACTTC.

The J gene is TRBJ1-5, the V gene TRBV10-1, with 9 bases aligning to TRBD1. Germline V CDR1 and CDR2: WNHNN, SYGVQD (reference sequence). The CDR3 is 15 residues long. V trimming: 7 bases; J trimming: 1 base; junction bases outside the gene matches: 5. CDR3: CASTPGQGSNQPQHF. The CDR3 bases are TGCGCCAGCACTCCGGGACAGGGAAGCAATCAGCCCCAGCATTTT.

The genes are TRBV7-9 and TRBJ1-5, with 7 bases identical to TRBD1. With 0 bases clipped from V and 5 bases from J, the junction kept 1 base outside the gene matches. This CDR3 comprises 14 residues. CDR1 and CDR2 (germline): SEHNR, FQNEAQ (reference sequence). CDR3 coding DNA: TGTGCCAGCAGCTTAGCAGGGGGCGATCAGCCCCAGCATTTT. It codes for CASSLAGGDQPQHF.